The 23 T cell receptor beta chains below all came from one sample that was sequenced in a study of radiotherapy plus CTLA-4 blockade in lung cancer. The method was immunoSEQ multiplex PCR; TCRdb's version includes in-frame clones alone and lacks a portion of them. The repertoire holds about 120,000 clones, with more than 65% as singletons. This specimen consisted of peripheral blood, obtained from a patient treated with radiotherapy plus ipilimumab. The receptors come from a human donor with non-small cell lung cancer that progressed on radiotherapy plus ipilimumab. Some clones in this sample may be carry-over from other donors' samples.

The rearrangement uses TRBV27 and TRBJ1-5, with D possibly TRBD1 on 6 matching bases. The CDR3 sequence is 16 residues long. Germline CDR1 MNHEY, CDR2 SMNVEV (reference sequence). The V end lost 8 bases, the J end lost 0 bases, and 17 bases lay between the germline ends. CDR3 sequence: CASSTRGAISNQPQHF. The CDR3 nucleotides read TGTGCCAGCTCCACTCGGGGGGCTATTAGCAATCAGCCCCAGCATTTT.

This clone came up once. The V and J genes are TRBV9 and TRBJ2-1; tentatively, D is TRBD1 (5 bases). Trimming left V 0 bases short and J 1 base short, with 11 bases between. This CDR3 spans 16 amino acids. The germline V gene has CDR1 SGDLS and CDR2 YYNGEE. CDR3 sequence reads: CASSVGVGVSYNEQFF. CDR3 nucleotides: TGTGCCAGCAGCGTAGGTGTAGGGGTTTCCTACAATGAGCAGTTCTTC.

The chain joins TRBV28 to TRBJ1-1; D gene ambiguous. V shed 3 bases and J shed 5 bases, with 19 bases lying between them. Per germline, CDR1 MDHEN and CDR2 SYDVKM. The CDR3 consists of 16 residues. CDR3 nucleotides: TGTGCCAGCAGTTTCCCTACCAAGACCGGCGGGACTGAAGCTTTCTTT. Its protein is CASSFPTKTGGTEAFF. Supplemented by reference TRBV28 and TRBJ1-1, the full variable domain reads DVKVTQSSRYLVKRTGEKVFLECVQDMDHENMFWYRQDPGLGLRLIYFSYDVKMKEKGDIPEGYSVSREKKERFSLILESASTNQTSMYLCASSFPTKTGGTEAFFGQGTRLTVV.

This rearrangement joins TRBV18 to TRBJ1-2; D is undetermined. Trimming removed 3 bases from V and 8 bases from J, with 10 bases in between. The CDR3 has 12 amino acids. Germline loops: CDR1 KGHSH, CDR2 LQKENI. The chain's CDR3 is CASSPMGDGYTF. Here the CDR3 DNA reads TGTGCCAGCTCACCCATGGGCGACGGCTACACCTTC.

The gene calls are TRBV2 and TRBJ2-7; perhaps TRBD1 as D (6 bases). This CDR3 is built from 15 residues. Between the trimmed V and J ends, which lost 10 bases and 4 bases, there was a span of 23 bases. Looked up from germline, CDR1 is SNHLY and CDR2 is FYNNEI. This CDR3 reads CATSNGTPTLYEQYF. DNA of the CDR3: TGTGCCACCTCTAATGGGACACCTACCTTGTACGAGCAGTACTTC.

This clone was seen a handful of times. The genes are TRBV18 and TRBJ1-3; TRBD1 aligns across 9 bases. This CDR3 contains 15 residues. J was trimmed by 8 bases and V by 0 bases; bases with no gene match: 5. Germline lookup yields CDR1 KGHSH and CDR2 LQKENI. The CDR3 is CASSPPGQGKDTIYF. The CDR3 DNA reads TGTGCCAGCTCACCACCAGGACAGGGGAAGGACACCATATATTTT.

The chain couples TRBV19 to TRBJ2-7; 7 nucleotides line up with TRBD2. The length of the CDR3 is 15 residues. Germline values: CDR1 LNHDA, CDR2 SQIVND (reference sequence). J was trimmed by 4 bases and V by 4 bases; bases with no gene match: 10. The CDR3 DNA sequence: TGTGCCAGTAGTAAGTCTAGCGGCAATCAGTACGAGCAGTACTTC. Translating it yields CASSKSSGNQYEQYF.

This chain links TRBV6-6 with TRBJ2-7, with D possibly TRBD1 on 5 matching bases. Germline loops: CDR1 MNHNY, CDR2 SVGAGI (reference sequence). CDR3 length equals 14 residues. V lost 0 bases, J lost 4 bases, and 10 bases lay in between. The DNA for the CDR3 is TGTGCCAGCAGTTACTCGAAACAGGTTTACGAGCAGTACTTC. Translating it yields CASSYSKQVYEQYF.

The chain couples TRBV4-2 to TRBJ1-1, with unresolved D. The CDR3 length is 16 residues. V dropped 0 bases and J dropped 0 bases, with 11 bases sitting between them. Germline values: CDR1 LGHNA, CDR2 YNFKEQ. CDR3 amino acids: CASSQELAAVNTEAFF. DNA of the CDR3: TGTGCCAGCAGCCAAGAACTGGCGGCCGTGAACACTGAAGCTTTCTTT.

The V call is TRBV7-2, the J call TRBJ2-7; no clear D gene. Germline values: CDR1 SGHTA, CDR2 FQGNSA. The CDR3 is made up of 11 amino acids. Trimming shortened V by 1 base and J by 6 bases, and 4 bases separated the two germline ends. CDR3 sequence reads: CASSLGAEQYF. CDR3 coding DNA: TGTGCCAGCAGCTTAGGAGCCGAGCAGTACTTC.

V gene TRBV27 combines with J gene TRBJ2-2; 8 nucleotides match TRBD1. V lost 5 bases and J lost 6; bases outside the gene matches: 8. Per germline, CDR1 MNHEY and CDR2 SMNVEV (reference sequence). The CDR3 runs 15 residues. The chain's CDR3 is CASSLTWTGSGELFF. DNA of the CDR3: TGTGCCAGCAGTCTAACATGGACAGGGTCCGGGGAGCTGTTTTTT.

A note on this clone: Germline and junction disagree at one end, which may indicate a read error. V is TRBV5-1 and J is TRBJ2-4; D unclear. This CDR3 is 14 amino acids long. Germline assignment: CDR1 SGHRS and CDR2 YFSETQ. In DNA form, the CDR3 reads TGCGCCAGCAGTACGAATATAGCCAAAAGCATTCAGTACTTC. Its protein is CASSTNIAKSIQYF.

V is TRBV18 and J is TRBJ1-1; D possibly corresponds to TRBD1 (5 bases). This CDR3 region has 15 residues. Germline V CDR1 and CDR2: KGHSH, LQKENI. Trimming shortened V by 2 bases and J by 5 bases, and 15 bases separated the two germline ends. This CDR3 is CASSPGQGGLTEAFF. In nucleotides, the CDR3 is TGTGCCAGCTCACCAGGGCAGGGAGGATTAACTGAAGCTTTCTTT.

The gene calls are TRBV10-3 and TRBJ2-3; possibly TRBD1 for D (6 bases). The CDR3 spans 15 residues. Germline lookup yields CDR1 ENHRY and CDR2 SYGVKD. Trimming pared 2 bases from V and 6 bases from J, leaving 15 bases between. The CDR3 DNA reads TGTGCCATCAGTGAGACACGGACAGATTTGGATACGCAGTATTTT. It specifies CAISETRTDLDTQYF.

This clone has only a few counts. The CDR3 DNA sequence: TGTGCCAGCTCACCAGAACCCTACGAGCAGTACTTC. This codes for CASSPEPYEQYF. The chain recombines TRBV18 with TRBJ2-7; D call uncertain. Per the germline V gene, CDR1 is KGHSH and CDR2 is LQKENI. Trimming removed 2 bases at V and 2 bases at J, with 4 bases between. The CDR3 totals 12 residues.

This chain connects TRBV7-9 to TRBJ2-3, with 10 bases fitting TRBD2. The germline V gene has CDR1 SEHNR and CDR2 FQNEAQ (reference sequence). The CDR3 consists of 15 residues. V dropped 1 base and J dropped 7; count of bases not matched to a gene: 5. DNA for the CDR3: TGTGCCAGCAGCTTAGAACTAGCGGGGATCAATACGCAGTATTTT. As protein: CASSLELAGINTQYF.

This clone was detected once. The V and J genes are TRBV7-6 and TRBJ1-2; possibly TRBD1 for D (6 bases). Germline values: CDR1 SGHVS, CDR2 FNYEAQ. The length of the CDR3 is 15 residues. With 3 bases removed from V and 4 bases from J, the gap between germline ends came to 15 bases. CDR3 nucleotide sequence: TGTGCCAGCAGCTTTGCGGGGGCGGGGATCTATGGCTACACCTTC. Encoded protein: CASSFAGAGIYGYTF.

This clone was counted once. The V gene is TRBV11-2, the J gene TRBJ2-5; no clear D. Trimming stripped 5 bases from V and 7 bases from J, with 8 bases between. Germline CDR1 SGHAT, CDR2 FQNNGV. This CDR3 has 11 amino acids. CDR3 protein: CASSPYGTQYF. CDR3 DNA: TGTGCCAGCAGCCCCTATGGGACCCAGTACTTC.

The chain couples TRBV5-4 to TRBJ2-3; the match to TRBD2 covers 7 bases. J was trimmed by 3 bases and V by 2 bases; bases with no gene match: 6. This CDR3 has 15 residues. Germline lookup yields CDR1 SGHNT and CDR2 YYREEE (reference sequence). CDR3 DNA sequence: TGTGCCAGCAGCTTTCCGCTAGCGGAGACAGATACGCAGTATTTT. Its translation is CASSFPLAETDTQYF.

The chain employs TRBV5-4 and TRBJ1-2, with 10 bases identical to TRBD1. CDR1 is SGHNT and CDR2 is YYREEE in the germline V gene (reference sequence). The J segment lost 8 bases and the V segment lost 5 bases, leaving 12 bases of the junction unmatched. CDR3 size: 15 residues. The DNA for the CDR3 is TGTGCCAGCAGGCCAACCGGGACAGGGGTGTACGGCTACACCTTC. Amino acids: CASRPTGTGVYGYTF.

Here the CDR3 reads CSCSRGPGTNEKLFF. In DNA form, the CDR3 reads TGCAGCTGCTCTAGGGGGCCTGGGACTAATGAAAAACTGTTTTTT. This rearrangement joins TRBV29-1 to TRBJ1-4; 7 bases line up with TRBD1. This CDR3 has 15 residues. CDR1 and CDR2 (germline): SQVTM, ANQGSEA. V dropped 8 bases and J dropped 2; count of bases not matched to a gene: 11. Filled out from reference TRBV29-1 and TRBJ1-4, the complete variable domain reads SAVISQKPSRDICQRGTSLTIQCQVDSQVTMMFWYRQQPGQSLTLIATANQGSEATYESGFVIDKFPISRPNLTFSTLTVSNMSPEDSSIYLCSCSRGPGTNEKLFFGSGTQLSVL.

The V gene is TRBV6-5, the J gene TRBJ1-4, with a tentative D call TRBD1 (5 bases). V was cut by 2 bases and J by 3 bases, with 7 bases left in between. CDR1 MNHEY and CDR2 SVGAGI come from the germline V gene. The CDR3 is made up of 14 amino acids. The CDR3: CASSYMGPNEKLFF. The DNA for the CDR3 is TGTGCCAGCAGTTACATGGGACCTAATGAAAAACTGTTTTTT.

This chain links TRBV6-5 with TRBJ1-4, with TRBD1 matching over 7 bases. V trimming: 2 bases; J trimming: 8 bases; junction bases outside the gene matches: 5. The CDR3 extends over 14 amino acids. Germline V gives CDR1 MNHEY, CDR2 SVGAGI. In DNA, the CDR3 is TGTGCCAGCAGTTACGACAGGGTCGGGGAAAAACTGTTTTTT. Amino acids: CASSYDRVGEKLFF.